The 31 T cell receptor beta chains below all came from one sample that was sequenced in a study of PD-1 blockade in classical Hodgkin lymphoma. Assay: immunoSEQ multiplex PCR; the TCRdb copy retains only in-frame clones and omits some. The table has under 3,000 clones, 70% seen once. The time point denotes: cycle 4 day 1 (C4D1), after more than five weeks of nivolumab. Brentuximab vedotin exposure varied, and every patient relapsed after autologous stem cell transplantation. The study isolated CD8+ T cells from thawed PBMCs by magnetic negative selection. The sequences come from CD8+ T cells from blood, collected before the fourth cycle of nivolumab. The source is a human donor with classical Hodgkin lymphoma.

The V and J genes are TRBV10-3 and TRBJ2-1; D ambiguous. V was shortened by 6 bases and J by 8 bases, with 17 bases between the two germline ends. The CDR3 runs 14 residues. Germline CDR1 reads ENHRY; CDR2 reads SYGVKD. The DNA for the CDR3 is TGTGCCATCAGCTCATCCCGGGCTGTTGATGAGCAGTTCTTC. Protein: CAISSSRAVDEQFF.

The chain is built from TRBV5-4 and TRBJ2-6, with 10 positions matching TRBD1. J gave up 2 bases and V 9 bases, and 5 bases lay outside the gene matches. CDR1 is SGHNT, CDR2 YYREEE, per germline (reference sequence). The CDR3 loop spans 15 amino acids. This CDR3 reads CATLDRGAGANVLTF. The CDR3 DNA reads TGTGCCACCCTGGACAGGGGGGCTGGGGCCAACGTCCTGACTTTC.

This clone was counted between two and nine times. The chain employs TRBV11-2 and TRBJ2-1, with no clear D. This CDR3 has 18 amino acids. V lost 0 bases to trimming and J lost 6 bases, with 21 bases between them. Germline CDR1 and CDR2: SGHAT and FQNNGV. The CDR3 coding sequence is TGTGCCAGCAGCTTAGATCTAAGAGGTTTTCCCCCCTTCAATGAGCAGTTCTTC. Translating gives CASSLDLRGFPPFNEQFF.

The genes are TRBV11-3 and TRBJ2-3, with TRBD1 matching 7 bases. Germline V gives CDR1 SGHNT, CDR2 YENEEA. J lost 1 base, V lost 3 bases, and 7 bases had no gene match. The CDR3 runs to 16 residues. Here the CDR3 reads CASSFLSTGGTDTQYF. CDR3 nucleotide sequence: TGTGCCAGCAGCTTCCTGTCCACAGGGGGCACAGATACGCAGTATTTT. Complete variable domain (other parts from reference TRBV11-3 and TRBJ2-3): EAGVVQSPRYKIIEKKQPVAFWCNPISGHNTLYWYLQNLGQGPELLIRYENEEAVDDSQLPKDRFSAERLKGVDSTLKIQPAELGDSAVYLCASSFLSTGGTDTQYFGPGTRLTVL.

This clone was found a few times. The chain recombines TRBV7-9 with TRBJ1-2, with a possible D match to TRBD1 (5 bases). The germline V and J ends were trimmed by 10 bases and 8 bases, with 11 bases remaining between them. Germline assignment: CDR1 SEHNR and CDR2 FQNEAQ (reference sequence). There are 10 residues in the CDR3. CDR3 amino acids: CATTGSGYTF. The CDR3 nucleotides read TGTGCCACCACAGGCTCCGGCTACACCTTC.

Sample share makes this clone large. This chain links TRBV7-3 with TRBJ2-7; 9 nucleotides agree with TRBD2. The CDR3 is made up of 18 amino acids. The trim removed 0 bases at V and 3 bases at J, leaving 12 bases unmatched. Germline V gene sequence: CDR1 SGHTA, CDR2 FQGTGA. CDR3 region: CASSLTTSGPPSYYEQYF. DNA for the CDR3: TGTGCCAGCAGCTTAACCACTAGCGGGCCACCATCATACTACGAGCAGTACTTC.

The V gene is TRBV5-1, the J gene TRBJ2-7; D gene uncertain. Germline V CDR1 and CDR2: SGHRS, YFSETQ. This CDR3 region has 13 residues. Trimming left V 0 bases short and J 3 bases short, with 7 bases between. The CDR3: CASSLAEGYEQYF. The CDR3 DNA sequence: TGCGCCAGCAGCTTGGCCGAAGGCTACGAGCAGTACTTC.

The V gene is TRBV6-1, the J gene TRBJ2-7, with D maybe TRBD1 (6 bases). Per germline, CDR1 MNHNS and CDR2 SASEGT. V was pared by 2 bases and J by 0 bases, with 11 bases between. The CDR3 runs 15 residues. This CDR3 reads CASSEWLGGSYEQYF. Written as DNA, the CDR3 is TGTGCCAGCAGTGAATGGTTAGGGGGCTCCTACGAGCAGTACTTC.

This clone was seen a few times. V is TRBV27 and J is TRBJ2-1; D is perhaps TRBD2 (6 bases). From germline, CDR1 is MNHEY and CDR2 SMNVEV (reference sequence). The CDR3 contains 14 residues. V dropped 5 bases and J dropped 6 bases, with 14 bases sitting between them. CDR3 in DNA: TGTGCCAGCAGTAGAGGGAGGAGGATCAATGAGCAGTTCTTC. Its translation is CASSRGRRINEQFF.

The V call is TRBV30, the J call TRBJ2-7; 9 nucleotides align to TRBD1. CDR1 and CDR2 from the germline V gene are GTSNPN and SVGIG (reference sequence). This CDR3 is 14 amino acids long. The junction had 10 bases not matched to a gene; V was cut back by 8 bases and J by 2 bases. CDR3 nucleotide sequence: TGTGCCGGGGTCAATGGACAGGGGACCTACGAGCAGTACTTC. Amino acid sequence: CAGVNGQGTYEQYF.

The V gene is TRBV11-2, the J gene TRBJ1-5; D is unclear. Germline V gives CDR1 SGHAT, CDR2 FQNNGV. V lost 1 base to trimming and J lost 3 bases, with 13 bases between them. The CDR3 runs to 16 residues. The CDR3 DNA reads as TGTGCCAGCAGCTTAGGAGACAATTCCCTCAATCAGCCCCAGCATTTT. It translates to CASSLGDNSLNQPQHF.

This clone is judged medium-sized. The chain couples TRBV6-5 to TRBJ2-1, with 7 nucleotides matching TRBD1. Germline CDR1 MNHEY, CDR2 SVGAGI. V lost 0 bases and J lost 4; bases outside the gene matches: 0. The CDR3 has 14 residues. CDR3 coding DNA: TGTGCCAGCAGTTACTCGACAGGGTACAATGAGCAGTTCTTC. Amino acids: CASSYSTGYNEQFF.

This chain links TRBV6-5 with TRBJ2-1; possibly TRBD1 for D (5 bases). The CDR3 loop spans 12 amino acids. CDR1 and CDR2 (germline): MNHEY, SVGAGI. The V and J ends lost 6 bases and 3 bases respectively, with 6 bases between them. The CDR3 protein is CASRDNYNEQFF. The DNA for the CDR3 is TGTGCCAGCAGGGACAACTACAATGAGCAGTTCTTC.

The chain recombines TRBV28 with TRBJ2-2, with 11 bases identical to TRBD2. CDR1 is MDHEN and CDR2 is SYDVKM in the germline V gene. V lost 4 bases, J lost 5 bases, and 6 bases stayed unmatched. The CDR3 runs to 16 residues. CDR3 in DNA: TGTGCCAGCAGTTCGGGGACTAGCGGAGTGACCGGGGAGCTGTTTTTT. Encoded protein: CASSSGTSGVTGELFF.

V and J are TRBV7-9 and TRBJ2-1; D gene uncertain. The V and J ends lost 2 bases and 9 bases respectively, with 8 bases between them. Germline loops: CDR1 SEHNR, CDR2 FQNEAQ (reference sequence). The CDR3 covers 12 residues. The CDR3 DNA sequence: TGTGCCAGCAGCTTACAGTCGCGTGAGCAGTTCTTC. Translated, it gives CASSLQSREQFF.

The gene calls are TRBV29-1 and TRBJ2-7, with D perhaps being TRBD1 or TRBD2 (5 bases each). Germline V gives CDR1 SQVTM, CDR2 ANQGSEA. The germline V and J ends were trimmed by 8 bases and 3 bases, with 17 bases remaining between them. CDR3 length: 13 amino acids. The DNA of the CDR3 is TGCAGCACATCCGGGACCACCAACTACGAGCAGTACTTC. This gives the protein CSTSGTTNYEQYF.

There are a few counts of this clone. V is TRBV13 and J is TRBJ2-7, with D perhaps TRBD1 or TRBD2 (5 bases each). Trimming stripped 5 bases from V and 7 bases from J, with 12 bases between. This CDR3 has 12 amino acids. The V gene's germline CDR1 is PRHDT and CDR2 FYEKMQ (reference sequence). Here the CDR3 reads CASSAFGTEQYF. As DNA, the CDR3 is TGTGCCAGCAGCGCTTTCGGGACGGAGCAGTACTTC.

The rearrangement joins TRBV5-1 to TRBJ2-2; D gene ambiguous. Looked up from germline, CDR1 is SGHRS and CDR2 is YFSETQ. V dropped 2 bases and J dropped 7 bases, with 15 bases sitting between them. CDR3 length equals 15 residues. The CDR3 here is CASSFVIRGGGELFF. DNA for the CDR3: TGCGCCAGCAGCTTTGTCATCCGCGGTGGCGGGGAGCTGTTTTTT.

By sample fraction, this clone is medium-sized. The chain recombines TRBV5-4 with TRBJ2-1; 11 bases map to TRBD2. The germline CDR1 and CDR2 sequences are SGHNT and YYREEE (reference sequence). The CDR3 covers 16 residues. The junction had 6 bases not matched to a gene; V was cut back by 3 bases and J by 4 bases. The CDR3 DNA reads TGTGCCAGCAGCTCACCGACTAGCGGGACATACAATGAGCAGTTCTTC. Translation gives CASSSPTSGTYNEQFF. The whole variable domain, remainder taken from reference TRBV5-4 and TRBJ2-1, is ETGVTQSPTHLIKTRGQQVTLRCSSQSGHNTVSWYQQALGQGPQFIFQYYREEENGRGNFPPRFSGLQFPNYSSELNVNALELDDSALYLCASSSPTSGTYNEQFFGPGTRLTVL.

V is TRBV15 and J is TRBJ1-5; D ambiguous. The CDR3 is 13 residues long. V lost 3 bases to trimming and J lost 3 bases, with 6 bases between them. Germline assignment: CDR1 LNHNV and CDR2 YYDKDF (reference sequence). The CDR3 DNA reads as TGTGCCACCAGCAGCGTCCCCAATCAGCCCCAGCATTTT. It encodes CATSSVPNQPQHF.

The DNA for the CDR3 is TGTGCCAGCACTGAGGGAGCGGGGGACACAGATACGCAGTATTTT. Its translation: CASTEGAGDTDTQYF. V is TRBV6-5 and J is TRBJ2-3; 8 nucleotides agree with TRBD2. Germline loops: CDR1 MNHEY, CDR2 SVGAGI. J gave up 2 bases and V 7 bases, and 8 bases lay outside the gene matches. The CDR3 is 15 residues long.

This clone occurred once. This chain's CDR3 is CASSPARGLAGGYEQFF. DNA for the CDR3: TGTGCCAGCAGCCCTGCCCGGGGACTAGCGGGAGGCTATGAGCAGTTCTTC. The genes are TRBV11-1 and TRBJ2-1, with 15 bases matching TRBD2. CDR3 length equals 17 residues. The germline V gene has CDR1 SGHAT and CDR2 FQDESV (reference sequence). With 5 bases clipped from V and 8 bases from J, the junction kept 10 bases outside the gene matches.

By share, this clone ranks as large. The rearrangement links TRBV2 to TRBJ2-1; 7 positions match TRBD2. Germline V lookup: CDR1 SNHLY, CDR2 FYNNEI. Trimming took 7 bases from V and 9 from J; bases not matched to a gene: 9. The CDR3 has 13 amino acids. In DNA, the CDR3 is TGTGCCAGCATTGGGCGGAGCGGGATTGAGCAGTTCTTC. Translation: CASIGRSGIEQFF.

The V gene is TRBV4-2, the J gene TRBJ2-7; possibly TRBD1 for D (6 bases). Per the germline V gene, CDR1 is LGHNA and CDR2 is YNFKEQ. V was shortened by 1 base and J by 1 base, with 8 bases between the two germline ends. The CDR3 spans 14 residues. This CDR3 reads CASSQGGQSYEQYF. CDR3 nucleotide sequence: TGTGCCAGCAGCCAAGGAGGACAGTCCTACGAGCAGTACTTC.

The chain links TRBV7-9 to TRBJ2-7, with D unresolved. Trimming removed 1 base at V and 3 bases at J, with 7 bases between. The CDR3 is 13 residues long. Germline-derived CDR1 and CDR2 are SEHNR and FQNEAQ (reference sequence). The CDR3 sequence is CASSLGQNYEQYF. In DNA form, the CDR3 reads TGTGCCAGCAGCTTAGGACAAAACTACGAGCAGTACTTC.

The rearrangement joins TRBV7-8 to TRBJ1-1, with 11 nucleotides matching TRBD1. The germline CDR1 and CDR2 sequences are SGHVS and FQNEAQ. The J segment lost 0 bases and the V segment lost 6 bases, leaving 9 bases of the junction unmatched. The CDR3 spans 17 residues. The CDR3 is CASSLRTGGNVNTEAFF. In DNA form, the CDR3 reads TGTGCCAGCAGTCTTAGGACAGGGGGCAATGTGAACACTGAAGCTTTCTTT.

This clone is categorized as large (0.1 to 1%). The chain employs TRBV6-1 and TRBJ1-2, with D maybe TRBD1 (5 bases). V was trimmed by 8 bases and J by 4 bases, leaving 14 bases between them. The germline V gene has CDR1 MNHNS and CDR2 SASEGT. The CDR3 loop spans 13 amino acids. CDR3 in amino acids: CASESRGVYGYTF. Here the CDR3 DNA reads TGTGCCAGCGAGTCTAGGGGAGTCTATGGCTACACCTTC.

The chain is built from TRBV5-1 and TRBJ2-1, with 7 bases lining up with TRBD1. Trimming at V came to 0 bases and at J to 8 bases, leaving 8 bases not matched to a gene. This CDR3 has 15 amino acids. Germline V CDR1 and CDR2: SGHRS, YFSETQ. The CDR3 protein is CASSLVVGTEDEQFF. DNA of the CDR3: TGCGCCAGCAGCTTGGTTGTCGGGACAGAGGATGAGCAGTTCTTC.

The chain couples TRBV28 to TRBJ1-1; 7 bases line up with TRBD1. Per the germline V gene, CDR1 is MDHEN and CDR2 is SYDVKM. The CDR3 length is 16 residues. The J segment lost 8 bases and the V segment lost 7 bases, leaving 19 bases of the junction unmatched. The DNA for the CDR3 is TGTGCCAGCATGGTCATCAGGGGGGCCTTTAGATGGGAAGCTTTCTTT. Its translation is CASMVIRGAFRWEAFF.

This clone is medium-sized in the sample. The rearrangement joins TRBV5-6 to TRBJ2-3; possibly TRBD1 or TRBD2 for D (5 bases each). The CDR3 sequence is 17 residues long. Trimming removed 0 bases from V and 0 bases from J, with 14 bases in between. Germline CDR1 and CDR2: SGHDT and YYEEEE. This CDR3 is CASSLESGLTSTDTQYF. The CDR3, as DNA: TGTGCCAGCAGCTTGGAGTCGGGGCTCACTAGCACAGATACGCAGTATTTT.

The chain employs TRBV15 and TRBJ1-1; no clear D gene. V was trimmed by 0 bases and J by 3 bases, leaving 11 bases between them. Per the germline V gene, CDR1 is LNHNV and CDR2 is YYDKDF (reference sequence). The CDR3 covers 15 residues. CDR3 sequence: CATSRDPGPDTEAFF. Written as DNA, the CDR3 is TGTGCCACCAGCAGAGATCCAGGACCGGACACTGAAGCTTTCTTT.